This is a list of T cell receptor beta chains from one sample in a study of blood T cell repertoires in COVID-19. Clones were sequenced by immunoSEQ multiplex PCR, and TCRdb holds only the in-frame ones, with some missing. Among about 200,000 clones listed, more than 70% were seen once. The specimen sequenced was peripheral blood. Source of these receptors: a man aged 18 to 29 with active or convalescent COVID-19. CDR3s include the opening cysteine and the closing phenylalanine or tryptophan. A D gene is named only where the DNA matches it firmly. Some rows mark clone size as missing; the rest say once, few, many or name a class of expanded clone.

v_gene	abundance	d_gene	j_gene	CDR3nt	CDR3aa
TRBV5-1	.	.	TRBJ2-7	TGCGCCAGCAGCTCTTCCTACGAGCAGTACTTC	CASSSSYEQYF
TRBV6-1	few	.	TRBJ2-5	TGTGCCAGCAGTGAGCGGGGAGGGGGAGAGACCCAGTACTTC	CASSERGGGETQYF
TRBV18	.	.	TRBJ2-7	TGTGCCAGCTCACCACAACATTCCTACGAGCAGTACTTC	CASSPQHSYEQYF
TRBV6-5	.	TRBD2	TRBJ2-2	TGTGCCAGCAGCGAGGCGGGGGGGACCGGGGAGCTGTTTTTT	CASSEAGGTGELFF
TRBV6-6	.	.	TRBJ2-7	TGTGCCAGCAGTCCCAACAGGGTAAGGACCTACGAGCAGTACTTC	CASSPNRVRTYEQYF
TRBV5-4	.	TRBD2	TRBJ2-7	TGTGCCAGCAGCTCCCCGTATAGCGGGGGGGATTCCTACGAGCAGTACTTC	CASSSPYSGGDSYEQYF
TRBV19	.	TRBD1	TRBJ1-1	TGTGCCACCCTAGGAGGGACAGTTAACACTGAAGCTTTCTTT	CATLGGTVNTEAFF
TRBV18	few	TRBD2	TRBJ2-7	TGTGCCAGCTCACGGGGCGGGGGTTCCTACGAGCAGTACTTC	CASSRGGGSYEQYF
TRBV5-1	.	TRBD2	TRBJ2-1	TGCGCCAGCAGCTTGGAAGGACTAGCGGGGGGACCCGGTGAGCAGTTCTTC	CASSLEGLAGGPGEQFF
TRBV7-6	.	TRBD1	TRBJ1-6	TGTGCCAGCAGCCCGAGGACAGGGGATAATTCACCCCTCCACTTT	CASSPRTGDNSPLHF
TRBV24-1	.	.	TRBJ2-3	TGTGCCACCAGTGATCCAAAATCCACAGATACGCAGTATTTT	CATSDPKSTDTQYF
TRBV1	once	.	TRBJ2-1	TGCACCAGCAGCCAAGAGCGGGACTCCCAGTACAATGAGCAGTTCTTC	CTSSQERDSQYNEQFF
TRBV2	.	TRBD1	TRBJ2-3	TGTGCCAGCAGTGCCTCGACAGGGGGCCGAGGAACAGATACGCAGTATTTT	CASSASTGGRGTDTQYF
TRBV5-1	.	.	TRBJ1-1	TGCGCCAGCAGCTCCAGGCGCGAGGAGGGCACTGAAGCTTTCTTT	CASSSRREEGTEAFF
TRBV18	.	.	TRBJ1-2	TGTGCCAGCTCACCAGGCCTCTTGGAACAGGGCTACACCTTC	CASSPGLLEQGYTF
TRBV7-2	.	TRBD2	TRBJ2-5	TGTGCCAGCACCCCGAATATTAAGCGGGGGGGGCAAGAGACCCAGTACTTC	CASTPNIKRGGQETQYF
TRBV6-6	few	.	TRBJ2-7	TGTGCCAGCAGTTACTCAGTCAGGCTCGGGAACGAGCAGTACTTC	CASSYSVRLGNEQYF
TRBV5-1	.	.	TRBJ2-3	TGCGCCAGCAGCTCGGTGATGTCAGATACGCAGTATTTT	CASSSVMSDTQYF
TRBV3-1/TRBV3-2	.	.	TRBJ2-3	TGTGCCAGCAGCCTGTTAGCGGTAGGCACAGATACGCAGTATTTT	CASSLLAVGTDTQYF